A few counts support the clone carrying this T cell receptor (beta chain). The antigen remains undetermined. CD4+ cell separation produced CD45RA+ naive and CD45RA-negative memory subsets. How the authors handled the data: Owing to the provision of junction-only sequences devoid of quality scores by immunoSEQ, filtering differed. Sequenced by immunoSEQ multiplex PCR; TCRdb stores in-frame clones only, minus some. The V and J calls and clone size are taken from that table; D and trimming were inferred from the DNA. The data contain about 2.4 million clones, roughly 93% of them singletons. This entry belongs to a study of shared clonotypes between healthy human individuals. Across the study: Serving as donors were two women and three men, whose ages spanned 18 to 49. Points from the study as a whole: Sharing across a few donors was seen in 4.5% to 5.5% of naive CD4 clonotypes.

Trimming pared 7 bases from V and 11 bases from J, leaving 14 bases between. Germline-derived CDR1 and CDR2 are MRHNA and SNTAGT. The CDR3 length is 11 residues. The sample consisted of naive CD4+ T cells from PBMCs. Subset described: CD45RA+ positively selected. This clonotype originated in a man younger than 35 in good health. Some clones in this sample may be carry-over from other donors' samples. The genes are TRBV6-4 and TRBJ1-1, with D unresolved. The CDR3 DNA is TGTGCCAGCATTGAGCCCCAATGGGCTTTCTTT. This gives the protein CASIEPQWAFF.